This TCR beta chain emerged from a study of T cell repertoires in cytomegalovirus infection. Overall study context: It was the public TCR beta signatures that indicated both CMV infection and matching HLA type. Overall study results and limits: Frequencies of public TCR beta families were cumulated, and this identified carriers of CMV plus the relevant HLA. HLA-C-restricted CMV-specific TCR beta clonotypes were dominant in the ex vivo response.

This CDR3 has 15 residues. The germline V and J ends were trimmed by 6 bases and 0 bases, with 9 bases remaining between them. In germline, CDR1 is SGHAT, CDR2 FQNNGV. In its sample, this clonotype was seen a few times. Its antigen is undetermined. MiXCR, run by TCRdb on the reads, gives a single entry per CDR3 protein. The sample lists about 100,000 distinct CDR3 sequences; about 22% were seen once. The sample was CD8+ T cells from PBMCs. This clonotype originated in a human donor in good health (CMV status not recorded). Some clones in this sample may be carry-over from other donors' samples. The V call is TRBV11-2, the J call TRBJ1-6; no clear D. CDR3 sequence (DNA): TGTGCCAGCAGTCCCACCTTCTCCTATAATTCACCCCTCCACTTT. This translates into CASSPTFSYNSPLHF.